Below are 18 T cell receptor beta chains sequenced from a single sample in a study of CD8+ T cells in alopecia areata. Cutaneous lymph node cells were pooled, and they were sorted using CD4, CD8alpha, NKG2D, NKG2ACE and other markers. cDNA prepared by RNA extraction and subsequent reverse transcription served as the template for sequencing. TCRdb's table, derived via immunoSEQ multiplex PCR, lists solely in-frame clones and lacks some. This sample carries about 270,000 clones and no singletons, and around 1.2% goes to the top ten. Sequenced sample: CD4+ T cells sorted from a lymph node. These receptor sequences come from a C3H/HeJ mouse with alopecia areata. The strain's MHC haplotype is H2-k.

As concerns this clone: Genes here carry mouse names. The observed sequence ends 4 residues before the CDR3 terminus, with the missing tail filled in from the germline J gene. The rearrangement uses TRBV13-3 and TRBJ1-1, with unresolved D. Between the trimmed V and J ends, which lost 4 bases and 0 bases, there was a span of 4 bases. The germline V gene encodes CDR1 NNHDY and CDR2 SYVADS. The CDR3 covers 12 residues. The CDR3 protein is CASSLSNTEVFF. The DNA read from the CDR3 is TGTGCCAGCAGTCTTTCAAACACA.

On this clone: The genes are named according to mouse. The read is 4 residues too short to cover the CDR3 end, so that end is filled in from the germline J gene. Other DNA sequences in this sample translate to the same CDR3. The rearrangement uses TRBV31 and TRBJ1-2; TRBD1 aligns across 8 bases. CDR3 size: 14 residues. V lost 0 bases and J lost 3; bases outside the gene matches: 3. In germline, CDR1 is GKSSPN, CDR2 SITVG. The covered CDR3 bases are TGTGCCTGGAGTCTCCAGGGGGCTTACTCC. It specifies CAWSLQGAYS. The full-length CDR3 reads as CAWSLQGAYSDYTF.

This clone was seen more than once but under ten times. Mouse gene names apply. Read coverage stops 3 residues before the CDR3 terminus; the germline J gene supplies the remainder. The sample has other DNA sequences that encode this CDR3 too. V and J are TRBV5 and TRBJ1-6; maybe TRBD1 (5 bases). TRBJ1-6 is placed among ORFs of uncertain function. CDR1 is LGHNA and CDR2 is YNLKQL in the germline V gene (reference sequence). The V end was cut by 0 bases, the J end by 4 bases, with 10 bases between. This CDR3 has 16 amino acids. The CDR3 sequence is CASSQDRTKYNSPLYF. The CDR3 bases that were read are TGTGCCAGCAGCCAAGATAGGACAAAATATAATTCGCCC.

On this clone itself: Gene and germline names: mouse. The read stops 4 residues short of the end of the CDR3; the missing end is completed from the germline J gene. The chain recombines TRBV5 with TRBJ2-5; 8 bases agree with TRBD2. Germline V lookup: CDR1 LGHNA, CDR2 YNLKQL (reference sequence). The J segment lost 0 bases and the V segment lost 0 bases, leaving 8 bases of the junction unmatched. The CDR3 length is 18 residues. CDR3 protein: CASSQDLRLGGNQDTQYF. CDR3 DNA, as far as it was read: TGTGCCAGCAGCCAAGATCTGAGGCTGGGGGGTAACCAAGAC.

Concerning this clone itself: Mouse gene names and germline throughout. The CDR3 end is not reached by the read, which stops 4 residues before it; the germline J gene fills it in. This sequence joins TRBV13-2 and TRBJ2-4, with TRBD1 matching 7 bases. Germline V gene lookup returns CDR1 NNHNN and CDR2 SYGAGS (reference sequence). The CDR3 has 14 residues. CDR3 residues: CASGGGQRMNTLYF. The CDR3 DNA, read in part, is TGTGCCAGCGGTGGGGGACAGAGGATGAAC.

This clone was seen only a few times. Gene names are the mouse ones. With the read ending 4 residues before the CDR3 end, the germline J gene is used to fill in that end. The chain uses TRBV13-1 and TRBJ2-3, with D possibly TRBD1 on 5 matching bases. Germline values: CDR1 NSHNY, CDR2 SYGAGN. V shed 2 bases and J shed 0 bases, with 7 bases lying between them. This CDR3 comprises 14 residues. CDR3 sequence reads: CASSEDRSAETLYF. The sequenced CDR3 bases are TGTGCCAGCAGTGAAGACAGAAGTGCAGAA.

With respect to this clone: Gene names and germline refer to mouse. Sequencing ends 4 residues short of the CDR3 end; the germline J gene provides the rest. The gene calls are TRBV19 and TRBJ2-3, with 9 bases matching TRBD2. The CDR3 is 14 amino acids. The V gene's germline CDR1 is FNHDT and CDR2 SITEND (reference sequence). V lost 4 bases, J lost 2 bases, and 2 bases stayed unmatched. The sequenced part of the CDR3 DNA is TGTGCCAGCAGTCTGGGGGGGGATGCAGAA. This codes for CASSLGGDAE. The whole CDR3 protein is CASSLGGDAETLYF.

This clone was picked up a small number of times. Genes and germline are mouse. The CDR3 goes on 4 residues after the read ends, and that part is filled in from the germline J gene. This chain joins TRBV1 and TRBJ2-7, with TRBD2 identical over 8 bases. The CDR3 extends over 15 amino acids. The ends lost 3 bases at V and 0 bases at J; junction bases unmatched: 4. Per the germline V gene, CDR1 is NSQYPW and CDR2 is LRSPGD (reference sequence). CDR3 DNA (partial): TGCACCTGCAGTGCTGCTGGGGGGTACTCCTAT. It yields the protein CTCSAAGGYSY. The CDR3 in its entirety is CTCSAAGGYSYEQYF. The full variable domain, with the rest looked up from reference TRBV1 and TRBJ2-7, is VTLLEQNPRWRLVPRGQAVNLRCILKNSQYPWMSWYQQDLQKQLQWLFTLRSPGDKEVKSLPGADYLATRVTDTELRLQVANMSQGRTLYCTCSAAGGYSYEQYFGPGTRLTVL.

Details on this clone: Gene and germline names: mouse. The sequenced fragment ends 4 residues before the CDR3 boundary, so the rest is inferred from the germline J gene. The chain carries TRBV13-3 and TRBJ2-1, with 12 bases identical to TRBD2. The V segment lost 5 bases and the J segment 2 bases; nucleotides outside the gene matches: 2. The CDR3 totals 15 residues. Germline-derived CDR1 and CDR2 are NNHDY and SYVADS. CDR3 protein: CASRGLGGYYAEQFF. The DNA read from the CDR3 is TGTGCCAGCAGGGGACTGGGGGGTTACTATGCT.

In its sample, this clone was seen a few times. Gene names denote mouse genes. The read terminates 4 residues ahead of where the CDR3 ends, so the germline J gene completes it. The identical CDR3 is also encoded by other nucleotide sequences in the sample. This chain joins TRBV19 and TRBJ2-7; 11 bases fit TRBD2. The germline V gene encodes CDR1 FNHDT and CDR2 SITEND (reference sequence). This CDR3 spans 13 amino acids. CDR3 sequence reads: CASSRDWGYEQYF. The DNA read from the CDR3 is TGTGCCAGCAGCCGGGACTGGGGGTAT.

This clone showed up just a few times. These gene names are mouse names. Read coverage stops 3 residues before the CDR3 terminus; the germline J gene supplies the remainder. This rearrangement joins TRBV13-2 to TRBJ1-6, with D possibly TRBD1 on 6 matching bases. TRBJ1-6 is an ORF, with its function uncertain. Germline V gene sequence: CDR1 NNHNN, CDR2 SYGAGS (reference sequence). The ends were cut back, 0 bases at V and 2 bases at J, with 12 bases in the middle. The CDR3 extends over 17 amino acids. CDR3 loop: CASGDGGGRAYNSPLYF. The sequenced CDR3 bases are TGTGCCAGCGGTGATGGAGGGGGGCGCGCCTATAATTCGCCC.

To note about this clone: The gene names here belong to mouse. The sequence runs out 4 residues before the end of the CDR3; the remainder is reconstructed from the germline J gene. The chain recombines TRBV1 with TRBJ2-3, with D unclear. This CDR3 contains 15 residues. Per the germline V gene, CDR1 is NSQYPW and CDR2 is LRSPGD (reference sequence). Trimming shortened V by 0 bases and J by 0 bases, and 7 bases separated the two germline ends. The covered CDR3 bases are TGCACCTGCAGTGCAGATAAGGGTAGTGCAGAA. Protein product: CTCSADKGSAE. The whole CDR3 reads CTCSADKGSAETLYF.

Concerning this clone itself: Any gene name here is a mouse gene name. Sequencing ends 4 residues short of the CDR3 end; the germline J gene provides the rest. The chain is built from TRBV13-1 and TRBJ2-7; 8 nucleotides agree with TRBD2. The V gene's germline CDR1 is NSHNY and CDR2 SYGAGN. The CDR3 runs to 13 residues. This CDR3 reads CASSLTGEYEQYF. The CDR3 DNA, read in part, is TGTGCCAGCAGTCTGACTGGGGAATAT.

Of note for this clone: Genes and germline are mouse. The read terminates 4 residues before the CDR3 end, so the remaining end is supplied by the germline J gene. V and J are TRBV5 and TRBJ2-4; 9 nucleotides line up with TRBD2. This CDR3 is built from 16 residues. Germline values: CDR1 LGHNA, CDR2 YNLKQL (reference sequence). V trimming: 2 bases; J trimming: 2 bases; junction bases outside the gene matches: 5. CDR3 DNA (partial): TGTGCCAGCAGCCAACTCTGGGGGGGGTCTCAAAAC. Translating gives CASSQLWGGSQN. The full CDR3 reads CASSQLWGGSQNTLYF.

Turning to this clone: All gene names here are mouse names. The read finishes 4 residues shy of the CDR3 end, and the germline J gene is used to complete it. V is TRBV13-3 and J is TRBJ2-3; weak D call: TRBD1 (5 bases). Germline CDR1 reads NNHDY; CDR2 reads SYVADS. CDR3 length: 15 residues. The germline V and J ends were trimmed by 2 bases and 1 base, with 11 bases remaining between them. The CDR3 bases that were read are TGTGCCAGCAGTGAAGAGGGGTTCGGTGCAGAA. It encodes CASSEEGFGAE. The entire CDR3 sequence reads CASSEEGFGAETLYF.

On this clone: Genes and germline come from the mouse. The read terminates 3 residues ahead of where the CDR3 ends, so the germline J gene completes it. This sequence joins TRBV13-1 and TRBJ1-6; 7 bases line up with TRBD1. TRBJ1-6 is an ORF; its function is uncertain. This CDR3 has 15 residues. In germline, CDR1 is NSHNY, CDR2 SYGAGN. V gave up 3 bases and J gave up 4 bases; unmatched junction bases: 4. CDR3 DNA (partial): TGTGCCAGCAGTGGTTCAGGGGGTTATAATTCGCCC. Protein product: CASSGSGGYNSP. The whole CDR3 protein is CASSGSGGYNSPLYF.

This clone was found a few times. The genes are named according to mouse. The read gets to within 3 residues of the CDR3 end, and the germline J gene fills in the rest. The chain employs TRBV14 and TRBJ1-6; TRBD1 is a possible D gene (5 bases). TRBJ1-6 is labeled an ORF, and its function is uncertain. This CDR3 contains 14 residues. The ends were cut back, 1 base at V and 5 bases at J, with 7 bases in the middle. CDR1 is SGHDT and CDR2 is FRDEAV in the germline V gene. The sequenced part of the CDR3 DNA is TGTGCCAGCAGTTTCGGGGGGAATAATTCGCCC. Translated: CASSFGGNNSP. From start to end, the CDR3 is CASSFGGNNSPLYF.

This clone was observed a handful of times. All gene names here are mouse names. Read data end 4 residues before the CDR3 end; the end is taken from the germline J gene. The chain has TRBV19 and TRBJ2-4, with D uncertain. V lost 2 bases and J 0 bases, leaving 10 bases between the germline ends. The CDR3 is 15 amino acids. Germline V gives CDR1 FNHDT, CDR2 SITEND (reference sequence). The CDR3 loop is CASSITDGSQNTLYF. The sequenced part of the CDR3 DNA is TGTGCCAGCAGTATTACAGACGGGAGTCAAAAC.